The 8 T cell receptor beta chains below were found in one sample sequenced in a study of neurological immune-mediated disorders. Each CDR3 protein is one row after TCRdb ran MiXCR on the 5' RACE reads. The profile shows roughly 31,000 distinct CDR3 sequences, 4.6% of them singletons. Sequenced material: PBMCs. These receptors were collected from a man younger than 35 in good health.

This clonotype was seen ten or more times. The CDR3 sequence is CSAKPTGNQPQHF. The CDR3 DNA reads TGCAGTGCTAAGCCAACAGGAAATCAGCCCCAGCATTTT. The chain uses TRBV20-1 and TRBJ1-5; the D gene is possibly TRBD1 (5 bases). Germline CDR1 DFQATT, CDR2 SNEGSKA (reference sequence). V lost 4 bases, J lost 4 bases, and 11 bases lay in between. This CDR3 spans 13 amino acids.

This clonotype came up many times. The chain joins TRBV5-1 to TRBJ1-1; TRBD1 matches at 9 bases. The CDR3 contains 13 residues. The ends lost 7 bases at V and 3 bases at J; junction bases unmatched: 4. Per germline, CDR1 SGHRS and CDR2 YFSETQ. The CDR3 DNA sequence: TGCGCCAGCGGGACAGGGCTGGACACTGAAGCTTTCTTT. This translates into CASGTGLDTEAFF.

This clonotype was counted at least ten times. This rearrangement joins TRBV2 to TRBJ2-7; possibly TRBD1 for D (5 bases). The V and J ends lost 2 bases and 4 bases respectively, with 15 bases between them. Per the germline V gene, CDR1 is SNHLY and CDR2 is FYNNEI. The CDR3 is 15 amino acids. The CDR3 loop reads CASSEWAGKRYEQYF. In DNA form, the CDR3 reads TGTGCCAGCAGTGAATGGGCAGGGAAGAGGTACGAGCAGTACTTC.

This sequence joins TRBV30 and TRBJ1-5, with 7 bases that match TRBD1. This CDR3 has 12 residues. J gave up 7 bases and V 3 bases, and 3 bases lay outside the gene matches. From germline, CDR1 is GTSNPN and CDR2 SVGIG (reference sequence). CDR3 nucleotides: TGTGCCTGGAGACAGGGGAACCAGCCCCAGCATTTT. This sequence encodes CAWRQGNQPQHF.

Many counts were recorded for this clonotype. The genes are TRBV5-1 and TRBJ2-1, with TRBD1 matching over 10 bases. J gave up 7 bases and V 4 bases, and 14 bases lay outside the gene matches. The CDR3 runs to 17 residues. In germline, CDR1 is SGHRS, CDR2 YFSETQ. CDR3 residues: CASSVDLTGGAGNEQFF. CDR3 coding DNA: TGCGCCAGCAGCGTAGACCTGACAGGGGGCGCGGGTAATGAGCAGTTCTTC.

At least ten counts were recorded for this clonotype. V is TRBV6-5 and J is TRBJ1-3, with a weak D call TRBD1 (5 bases). The V gene's germline CDR1 is MNHEY and CDR2 SVGAGI. This CDR3 is built from 13 residues. V was pared by 7 bases and J by 5 bases, with 12 bases between. The CDR3 reads CASKEGLRNTIYF. CDR3 bases: TGTGCCAGCAAAGAGGGACTCAGAAACACCATATATTTT.

This clonotype was seen ten or more times. This chain uses TRBV6-5 with TRBJ2-7, with TRBD2 identical over 14 bases. The CDR3 runs to 18 residues. Trimming took 0 bases from V and 1 from J; bases not matched to a gene: 5. CDR1 and CDR2 from the germline V gene are MNHEY and SVGAGI. The CDR3 sequence: CASSYSTGTSGGSYEQYF. In DNA form, the CDR3 reads TGTGCCAGCAGTTACTCGACCGGGACTAGCGGGGGTTCCTACGAGCAGTACTTC.

This clonotype appeared a single time. V usage is TRBV20-1 and J usage is TRBJ2-7; no clear D gene. The V end lost 4 bases, the J end lost 3 bases, and 16 bases lay between the germline ends. This CDR3 contains 14 residues. Germline CDR1 DFQATT, CDR2 SNEGSKA (reference sequence). The CDR3 coding sequence is TGCAGTGCTATAGATCCCGATAGGCTCTACGAGCAGTACTTC. Protein sequence: CSAIDPDRLYEQYF.